What follows is one T cell receptor beta chain and its context. The method was immunoSEQ multiplex PCR; TCRdb's version includes in-frame clones alone and lacks a portion of them. The sample yields around 300,000 clones, about nine tenths seen once. The data belong to a study of blood T cell repertoires in COVID-19. About the research overall: Sites across the United States, Italy and Spain contributed samples from acute and convalescent COVID-19. The analysed material was cDNA or gDNA that came from T cells, B-cell-depleted T cells, or PBMCs.

The sequenced material came from peripheral blood. The source is a woman aged 40-49 years who had recovered from COVID-19.

The CDR3 region has the DNA TGTGCCAGTAGGGGCCGGGGAGGGCTCACCGGGGAGCTGTTTTTT. Encoded protein: CASRGRGGLTGELFF. The rearrangement joins TRBV19 to TRBJ2-2; 7 nucleotides align to TRBD2. Per germline, CDR1 LNHDA and CDR2 SQIVND (reference sequence). V lost 6 bases to trimming and J lost 4 bases; unmatched junction nucleotides: 8. The CDR3 extends over 15 amino acids.